This TCR beta chain was obtained from a study of tumor-infiltrating lymphocytes in localized non-small cell lung cancer. At the level of the study: Tumor tissue and non-adjacent uninvolved lung came from each patient.

To note about this clone: Its matching antigen is unknown.

Profiling relied on immunoSEQ multiplex PCR, and the TCRdb table lists in-frame clones only, not all of them. The table has roughly 3,000 clones, over 65% seen once. Overall study results and limits: Immunotypes IM1 and IM2 had similar TCR-derived T-cell fractions.

The CDR3 consists of 16 residues. Germline V gene data show CDR1 as LNHDA and CDR2 as SQIVND (reference sequence). With V trimmed by 5 bases and J by 0 bases, 8 bases remained unmatched. The source of this sequence is a human donor with non-small cell lung cancer. Specimen: uninvolved lung tissue not adjacent to the tumor. The chain carries TRBV19 and TRBJ2-3, with 7 bases aligning to TRBD2. The CDR3 sequence is CASSVSSGSSTDTQYF. The CDR3 nucleotides read TGTGCCAGTAGTGTTTCTAGCGGATCTAGCACAGATACGCAGTATTTT. Drawing the rest from reference TRBV19 and TRBJ2-3, the complete variable domain is DGGITQSPKYLFRKEGQNVTLSCEQNLNHDAMYWYRQDPGQGLRLIYYSQIVNDFQKGDIAEGYSVSREKKESFPLTVTSAQKNPTAFYLCASSVSSGSSTDTQYFGPGTRLTVL.